Sequencing of this T cell receptor beta chain was carried out in a study of blood T cell repertoires in COVID-19. The overall study: Sources were T cells, B-cell-depleted T cells, or PBMCs; the material itself was cDNA or gDNA.

The method was immunoSEQ multiplex PCR; TCRdb's version includes in-frame clones alone and lacks a portion of them. The table lists approximately 210,000 clones, more than 75% of them singletons. Trimming shortened V by 6 bases and J by 3 bases, and 13 bases separated the two germline ends. CDR1 and CDR2 (germline): MDHEN, SYDVKM. The CDR3 sequence is 14 residues long. Grouping used clinical history reported by participants in a survey and questionnaire. This clonotype originated in a woman aged 50 to 65 with acute COVID-19. Sequences were obtained from PBMCs or T cells enriched from blood (not recorded which). The chain links TRBV28 to TRBJ2-3; D possibly corresponds to TRBD1 (6 bases). CDR3 bases: TGTGCCAGCAGCCCCGGGACAAATACAGATACGCAGTATTTT. Translating it yields CASSPGTNTDTQYF.